This TCR beta chain emerged from a study of cytomegalovirus exposure and HLA in healthy donors. The PCR made use of 60 Vbeta and 13 Jbeta primers. The method was immunoSEQ multiplex PCR; TCRdb's version includes in-frame clones alone and lacks a portion of them. Found here are 75,000 to 80,000 clones, approximately 80% of them singletons; the top ten hold over 7%. The trim removed 0 bases at V and 8 bases at J, leaving 6 bases unmatched. This CDR3 contains 14 residues. Germline CDR1 is SGHRS and CDR2 is YFSETQ. The sample comprised PBMCs. This sequence joins TRBV5-1 and TRBJ1-2; TRBD1 matches 8 bases. This receptor was obtained from a woman aged 40 to 50 in good health and CMV-seropositive. CDR3 DNA: TGCGCCAGCAGCTTGGGACAGGGGATTGGAGGCTACACCTTC. This translates into CASSLGQGIGGYTF. Complete variable domain (other parts from reference TRBV5-1 and TRBJ1-2): KAGVTQTPRYLIKTRGQQVTLSCSPISGHRSVSWYQQTPGQGLQFLFEYFSETQRNKGNFPGRFSGRQFSNSRSEMNVSTLELGDSALYLCASSLGQGIGGYTFGSGTRLTVV.